This TCR beta chain was identified during a study of T cells in Graves' hyperthyroidism and ophthalmopathy. V shed 0 bases and J shed 7 bases, with 4 bases lying between them. The CDR3 is 11 amino acids. Germline assignment: CDR1 MNHNY and CDR2 SVGAGI (reference sequence). This clonotype was counted ten times or more. RNA transcripts yielded amplified TCR beta CDR3 regions. RT-PCR in the first round (using the HTBI primer set) targeted the TCR CDR3. TCRdb reprocessed the multiplex PCR reads with MiXCR, giving one entry per CDR3 protein. The repertoire holds about 420,000 distinct CDR3 sequences, with about an eighth as singletons. The definition of stable Graves' hyperthyroidism was no ophthalmopathy progression within 18 months. Subjects aged 18 to 65 presented with newly diagnosed hyperthyroidism of less than 2 months' duration.

V and J are TRBV6-6 and TRBJ2-7; no clear D gene. The receptor was derived from a woman in her late teens or twenties with Graves' hyperthyroidism. Input material: blood. CDR3 sequence reads: CASSYSLEQYF. The CDR3 DNA sequence: TGTGCCAGCAGTTACTCGCTTGAGCAGTACTTC.